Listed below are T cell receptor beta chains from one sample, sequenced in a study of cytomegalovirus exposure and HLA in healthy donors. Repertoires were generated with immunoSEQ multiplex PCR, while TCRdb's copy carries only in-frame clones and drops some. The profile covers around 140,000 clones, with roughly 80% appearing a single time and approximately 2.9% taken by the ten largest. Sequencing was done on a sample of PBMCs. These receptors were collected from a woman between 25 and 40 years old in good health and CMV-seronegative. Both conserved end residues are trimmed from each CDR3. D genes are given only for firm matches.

ASSLDGGQDSPLH TRBV5-4 13 . TRBJ1-6
ASSETGVSYNEQF TRBV10-1 13 TRBD1 TRBJ2-1
ASSQTPSFGRGSQETQY TRBV7-2 17 TRBD2 TRBJ2-5
ASSGLAGGGEQF TRBV7-3 12 TRBD2 TRBJ2-1
ASSQDSGTGKNEQF TRBV4-3 14 TRBD1 TRBJ2-1
ASSEEPGQGAETQY TRBV6-4 14 TRBD1 TRBJ2-5
ASTRAGGTGELF TRBV2 12 . TRBJ2-2
AFRQGEDNEQF TRBV30 11 TRBD1 TRBJ2-1
ASRPRTINYGYT TRBV5-6 12 . TRBJ1-2
ASNPGYTGELF TRBV28 11 . TRBJ2-2
ASTTQAGHNSPLH TRBV2 13 . TRBJ1-6
ASSGTSGYTDTQY TRBV4-1 13 TRBD2 TRBJ2-3
ASSPSNSPLH TRBV7-6 10 . TRBJ1-6
ASSFRGISDNEQF TRBV5-1 13 TRBD1 TRBJ2-1
ASSDPTGGHQETQY TRBV6-1 14 TRBD1 TRBJ2-5
ASSLPGTVGHYGYT TRBV28 14 TRBD1 TRBJ1-2
ASSSQVLSENTGELF TRBV7-2 15 . TRBJ2-2
ASSLSGGHRTDTQY TRBV11-2 14 TRBD2 TRBJ2-3
ASSFDPRLGNTIY TRBV28 13 . TRBJ1-3
ASSLVQGVPSDNEQF TRBV7-6 15 . TRBJ2-1
ASLIAADFYEQY TRBV6-1 12 . TRBJ2-7
ASSMAGMDGYT TRBV19 11 . TRBJ1-2
ASSYSGGTGELF TRBV6-5 12 . TRBJ2-2
ASGRQEPYEQY TRBV4-1 11 . TRBJ2-7
ASSLGQGKYNEQF TRBV5-1 13 . TRBJ2-1
AWSVLGRNYGYT TRBV30 12 . TRBJ1-2
ASSAGTSGSPYEQY TRBV19 14 TRBD2 TRBJ2-7
ASSLNRGSVHEQY TRBV7-8 13 TRBD1 TRBJ2-7
ASSPRGAVDTEAF TRBV12-1 13 . TRBJ1-1
ASSEARGVFNEQF TRBV6-1 13 TRBD2 TRBJ2-1
ASSPSKARGLYTEAF TRBV4-1 15 . TRBJ1-1
ASSYDRAIRGNTIY TRBV2 14 TRBD1 TRBJ1-3
AWSVIGGTGELF TRBV30 12 . TRBJ2-2
ASSLNPGQGAHGYT TRBV11-2 14 TRBD1 TRBJ1-2
AIRGGSPPYNEQF TRBV10-3 13 TRBD2 TRBJ2-1
ASSLGQVPGEQY TRBV27 12 TRBD1 TRBJ2-7
ASSPEAGDGEQY TRBV18 12 TRBD2 TRBJ2-7
ASGHAGAYEQY TRBV25-1 11 . .
ASSYRGYGYT TRBV6-5 10 . TRBJ1-2
ASSPGQGEDTQY TRBV5-1 12 TRBD1 TRBJ2-3